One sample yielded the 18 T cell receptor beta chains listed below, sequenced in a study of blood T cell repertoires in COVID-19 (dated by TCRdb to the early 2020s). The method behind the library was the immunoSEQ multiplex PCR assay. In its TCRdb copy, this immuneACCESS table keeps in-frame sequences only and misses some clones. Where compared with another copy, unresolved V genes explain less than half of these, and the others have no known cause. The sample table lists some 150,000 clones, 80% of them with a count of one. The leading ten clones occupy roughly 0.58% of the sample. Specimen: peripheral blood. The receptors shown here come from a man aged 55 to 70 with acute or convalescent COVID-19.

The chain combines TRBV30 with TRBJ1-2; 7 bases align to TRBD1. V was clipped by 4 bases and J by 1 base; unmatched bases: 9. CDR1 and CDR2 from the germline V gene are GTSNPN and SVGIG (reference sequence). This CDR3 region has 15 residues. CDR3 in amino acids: CAWTAGYRGNYGYTF. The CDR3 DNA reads TGTGCCTGGACCGCGGGTTACAGGGGTAACTATGGCTACACCTTC.

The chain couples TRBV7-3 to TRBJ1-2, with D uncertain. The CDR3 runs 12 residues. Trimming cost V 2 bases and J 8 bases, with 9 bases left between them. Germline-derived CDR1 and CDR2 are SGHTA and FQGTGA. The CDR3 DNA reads TGTGCCAGCAGCTTACCGCCGCAGGGCTACACCTTC. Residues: CASSLPPQGYTF.

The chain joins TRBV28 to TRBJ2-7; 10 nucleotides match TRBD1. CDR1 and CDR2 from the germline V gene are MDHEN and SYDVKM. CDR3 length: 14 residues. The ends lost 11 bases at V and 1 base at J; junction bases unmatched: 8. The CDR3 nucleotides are TGTGCCCTAGGGAGGACAGGGGGTTCCTACGAGCAGTACTTC. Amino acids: CALGRTGGSYEQYF.

The chain's CDR3 is CSVRGSGTGELFF. The CDR3 DNA reads as TGCAGCGTTCGAGGGAGCGGCACCGGGGAGCTGTTTTTT. This sequence joins TRBV29-1 and TRBJ2-2; D is perhaps TRBD2 (5 bases). V lost 5 bases, J lost 4 bases, and 11 bases lay in between. This CDR3 has 13 amino acids. The germline V gene has CDR1 SQVTM and CDR2 ANQGSEA.

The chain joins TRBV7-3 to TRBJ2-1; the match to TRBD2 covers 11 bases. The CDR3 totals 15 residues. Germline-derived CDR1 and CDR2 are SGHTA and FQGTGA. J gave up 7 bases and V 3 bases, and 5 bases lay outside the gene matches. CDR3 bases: TGTGCCAGCAGCTTCTTACTAGCGGGAGTAAATGAGCAGTTCTTC. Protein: CASSFLLAGVNEQFF.

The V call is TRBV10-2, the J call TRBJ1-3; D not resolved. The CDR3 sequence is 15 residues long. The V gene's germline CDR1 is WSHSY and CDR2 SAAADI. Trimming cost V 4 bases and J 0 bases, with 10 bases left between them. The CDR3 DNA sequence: TGCGCCAGCAGTGTTGGCGGGATCTCTGGAAACACCATATATTTT. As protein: CASSVGGISGNTIYF.

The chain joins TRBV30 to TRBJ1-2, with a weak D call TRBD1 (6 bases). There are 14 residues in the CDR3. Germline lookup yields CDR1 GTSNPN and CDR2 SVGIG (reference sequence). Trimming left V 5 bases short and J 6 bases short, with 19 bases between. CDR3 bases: TGTGCCTGGCGCCCCCCAGGGGCTGGAGATGGCTACACCTTC. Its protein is CAWRPPGAGDGYTF.

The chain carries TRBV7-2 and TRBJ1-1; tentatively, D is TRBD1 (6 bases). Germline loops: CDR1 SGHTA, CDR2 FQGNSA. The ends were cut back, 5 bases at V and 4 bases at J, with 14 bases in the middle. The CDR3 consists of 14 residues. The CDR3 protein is CASSIIGGTTEAFF. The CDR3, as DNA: TGTGCCAGCAGCATTATAGGGGGTACCACTGAAGCTTTCTTT.

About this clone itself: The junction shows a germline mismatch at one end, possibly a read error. The CDR3 bases are TGTGCCAGCAGCTTACGAAGGGGCCAAATCTTC. Amino acid sequence: CASSLRRGQIF. The chain carries TRBV7-9 and TRBJ2-1, with TRBD1 as a possible D gene (5 bases). The CDR3 runs 11 residues. CDR1 is SEHNR and CDR2 is FQNEAQ in the germline V gene (reference sequence).

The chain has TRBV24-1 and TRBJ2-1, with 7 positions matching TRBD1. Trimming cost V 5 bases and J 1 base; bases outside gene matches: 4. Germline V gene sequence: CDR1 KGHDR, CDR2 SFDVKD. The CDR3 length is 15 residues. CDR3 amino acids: CATSGTTGSYNEQFF. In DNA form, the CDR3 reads TGTGCCACCAGTGGGACGACAGGGTCCTACAATGAGCAGTTCTTC.

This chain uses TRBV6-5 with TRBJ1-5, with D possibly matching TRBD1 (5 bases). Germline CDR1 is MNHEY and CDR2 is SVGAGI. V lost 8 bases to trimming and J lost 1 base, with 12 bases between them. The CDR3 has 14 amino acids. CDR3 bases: TGTGCCAGCGCAGGGATAATGAGCAATCAGCCCCAGCATTTT. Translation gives CASAGIMSNQPQHF.

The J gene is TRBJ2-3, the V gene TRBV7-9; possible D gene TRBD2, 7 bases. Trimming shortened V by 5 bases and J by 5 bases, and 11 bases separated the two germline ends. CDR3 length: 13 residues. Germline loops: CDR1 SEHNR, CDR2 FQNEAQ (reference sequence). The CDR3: CASSRGGEDTQYF. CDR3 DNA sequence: TGTGCCAGCAGCAGGGGGGGCGAAGATACGCAGTATTTT. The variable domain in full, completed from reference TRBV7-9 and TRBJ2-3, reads DTGVSQNPRHKITKRGQNVTFRCDPISEHNRLYWYRQTLGQGPEFLTYFQNEAQLEKSRLLSDRFSAERPKGSFSTLEIQRTEQGDSAMYLCASSRGGEDTQYFGPGTRLTVL.

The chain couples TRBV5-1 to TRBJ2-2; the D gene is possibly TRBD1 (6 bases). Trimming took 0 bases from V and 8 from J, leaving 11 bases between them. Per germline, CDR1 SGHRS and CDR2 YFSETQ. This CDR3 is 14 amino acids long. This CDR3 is CASSLDRAGGELFF. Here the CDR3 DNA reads TGCGCCAGCAGCTTGGACAGGGCGGGTGGGGAGCTGTTTTTT. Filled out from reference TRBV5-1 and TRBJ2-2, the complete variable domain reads KAGVTQTPRYLIKTRGQQVTLSCSPISGHRSVSWYQQTPGQGLQFLFEYFSETQRNKGNFPGRFSGRQFSNSRSEMNVSTLELGDSALYLCASSLDRAGGELFFGEGSRLTVL.

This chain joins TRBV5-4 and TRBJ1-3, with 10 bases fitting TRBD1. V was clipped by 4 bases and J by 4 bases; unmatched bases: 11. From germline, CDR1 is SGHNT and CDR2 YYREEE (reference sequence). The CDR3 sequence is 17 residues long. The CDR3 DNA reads TGTGCCAGCAGCCGCGCCCCCGACAGGGGGCAAGGAAACACCATATATTTT. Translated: CASSRAPDRGQGNTIYF.

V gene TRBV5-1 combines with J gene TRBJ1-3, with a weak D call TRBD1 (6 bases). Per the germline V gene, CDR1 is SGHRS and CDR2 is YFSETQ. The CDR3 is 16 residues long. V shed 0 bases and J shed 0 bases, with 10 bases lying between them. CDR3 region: CASSLAGGASGNTIYF. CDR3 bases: TGCGCCAGCAGCTTGGCTGGGGGGGCCTCTGGAAACACCATATATTTT.

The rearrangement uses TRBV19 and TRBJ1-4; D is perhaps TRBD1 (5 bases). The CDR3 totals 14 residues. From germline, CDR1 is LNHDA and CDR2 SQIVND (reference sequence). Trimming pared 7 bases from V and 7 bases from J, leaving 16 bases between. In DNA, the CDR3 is TGTGCCAGTAATAGGAGGGGTGGGAGTGAAAAACTGTTTTTT. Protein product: CASNRRGGSEKLFF.

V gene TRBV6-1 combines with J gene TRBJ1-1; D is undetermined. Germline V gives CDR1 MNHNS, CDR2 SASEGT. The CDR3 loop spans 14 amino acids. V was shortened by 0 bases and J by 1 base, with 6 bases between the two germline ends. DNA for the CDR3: TGTGCCAGCAGTGAAGCAGGGAGGAACACTGAAGCTTTCTTT. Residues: CASSEAGRNTEAFF.

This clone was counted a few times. In nucleotides, the CDR3 is TGTGCCAGCAGTAAAACCGGGACAAATAGCAATCAGCCCCAGCATTTT. Protein product: CASSKTGTNSNQPQHF. The rearrangement joins TRBV27 to TRBJ1-5, with a weak D call TRBD1 (6 bases). This CDR3 region has 16 residues. V shed 5 bases and J shed 0 bases, with 14 bases lying between them. CDR1 is MNHEY, CDR2 SMNVEV, per germline (reference sequence).